This T cell receptor beta chain was profiled in a study of cytomegalovirus exposure and HLA in healthy donors. The PCR made use of 60 Vbeta and 13 Jbeta primers. Profiled with immunoSEQ multiplex PCR; TCRdb holds only in-frame clones, not every one. The repertoire table contains roughly 100,000 clones. Germline-derived CDR1 and CDR2 are SEHNR and FQNEAQ (reference sequence). The CDR3 contains 15 residues. Germline trimming cut 5 bases from V and 5 bases from J; bases unmatched to any gene: 9. Sequencing was performed on PBMCs. The sequence came from a man aged 50-60 years in good health and CMV-seropositive. This sequence joins TRBV7-9 and TRBJ2-7, with 10 positions matching TRBD2. The CDR3 coding sequence is TGTGCCAGCAGCCCTCCGGGACTAGCGAGTAACGAGCAGTACTTC. Translating it yields CASSPPGLASNEQYF.